Shown below are 7 T cell receptor beta chains from a single sample sequenced in a study of T cells in Graves' hyperthyroidism and ophthalmopathy. Amplification yielded TCR beta CDR3 regions, with RNA transcripts as the source. RT-PCR in the first round (using the HTBI primer set) targeted the TCR CDR3. TCRdb itself ran the multiplex PCR reads through MiXCR, one entry per CDR3 protein. Among 210,000 or so distinct CDR3 sequences, 15% to 20% were seen once, and the ten largest hold 50%. Specimen: blood. All receptors come from a man between 45 and 60 years old with Graves' hyperthyroidism.

This clonotype showed up just a few times. The rearrangement uses TRBV7-9 and TRBJ1-5, with D unclear. With 4 bases removed from V and 3 bases from J, the gap between germline ends came to 10 bases. CDR3 length: 14 amino acids. Per germline, CDR1 SEHNR and CDR2 FQNEAQ (reference sequence). In DNA form, the CDR3 reads TGTGCCAGCAGCTCCCGGGATTTCAATCAGCCCCAGCATTTT. Translated: CASSSRDFNQPQHF.

This clonotype was found many times. This chain links TRBV6-1 with TRBJ2-7; possibly TRBD1 or TRBD2 for D (5 bases each). Germline-derived CDR1 and CDR2 are MNHNS and SASEGT. The CDR3 is 15 amino acids. Deletions cut 6 bases from V and 2 bases from J, with 17 bases between. The CDR3 nucleotides are TGTGCCAGCAGGAACGGGGCCTTTGAGCCCTACGAGCAGTACTTC. As protein: CASRNGAFEPYEQYF.

The count of this clonotype is one. The chain is built from TRBV5-1 and TRBJ2-5; the D gene could be TRBD1 or TRBD2 (7 bases each). Looked up from germline, CDR1 is SGHRS and CDR2 is YFSETQ. This CDR3 has 17 residues. V lost 5 bases and J 5 bases, leaving 25 bases between the germline ends. Written as DNA, the CDR3 is TGCGCCAGCAGGGGAGAGGGGGCTGGCGGGAGTTGGGAGACCCAGTACTTC. Its translation: CASRGEGAGGSWETQYF.

Only a few counts were recorded for this clonotype. The chain carries TRBV20-1 and TRBJ1-6; 9 bases are a match to TRBD1. After removal of 7 bases from V and 8 bases from J, the junction contained 9 bases not matched to a gene. Germline-derived CDR1 and CDR2 are DFQATT and SNEGSKA (reference sequence). The CDR3 consists of 14 residues. CDR3 loop: CSVSAGTGYSPLHF. The CDR3 nucleotides read TGCAGTGTCTCCGCCGGGACAGGGTATTCACCCCTCCACTTT.

This clonotype was detected a few times. The chain uses TRBV9 and TRBJ1-2, with D possibly being TRBD1 (5 bases). The germline V and J ends were trimmed by 5 bases and 8 bases, with 16 bases remaining between them. The CDR3 contains 13 residues. The germline gives CDR1 SGDLS, CDR2 YYNGEE. The CDR3 region is CASRGVRGRGYTF. The DNA for the CDR3 is TGTGCCAGCAGGGGTGTGAGGGGAAGGGGCTACACCTTC.

This clonotype was observed at least ten times. This chain joins TRBV4-1 and TRBJ1-2; TRBD1 matches 11 bases. The germline V gene encodes CDR1 MGHRA and CDR2 YSYEKL. This CDR3 region has 17 residues. The V gene end was trimmed by 2 bases and the J gene end by 5 bases; junction bases not matched to a gene: 10. For the CDR3, the DNA is TGCGCCAGCAGCCAATTCGGACAGGGGGCGATCAGATATGGCTACACCTTC. This sequence encodes CASSQFGQGAIRYGYTF.

This clonotype showed up just once. A read error is possible here, since a much larger clone lies one base away. The V and J genes are TRBV6-9 and TRBJ2-7, with 11 bases aligning to TRBD2. The CDR3 covers 17 residues. The V and J ends lost 1 base and 5 bases, in that order; junction bases with no gene match: 10. CDR1 MNHGY and CDR2 SVAAGI come from the germline V gene. The CDR3 region is CASSYYLMTSGTHEQYF. The CDR3 DNA reads as TGTGCCAGCAGTTATTACCTGATGACTAGCGGGACCCACGAGCAGTACTTC.